This TCR beta chain was observed in a study of T-cell reconstitution after alpha-beta-depleted transplantation in children. Unique molecular identifiers were incorporated when the TCRbeta library was constructed. TCRdb processed the PCR reads anew with MiXCR; each CDR3 protein has one entry. The data show 450,000 to 600,000 distinct CDR3 sequences, with roughly 13% seen just once and 2% to 2.5% held by the top ten. This clonotype has only a few counts. This sample comprised PBMCs, mostly from graft donor cells, obtained 360 days after TCRalphabeta/CD19-depleted stem cell transplant. The origin of this receptor is a male patient younger than 18 who had a stem cell transplant for acute myeloid leukemia, so the T cells may come from the graft donor.

In nucleotides, the CDR3 is TGCAGCGTAGAACCCGGGACAGGGGGCACCGGGGAGCTGTTTTTT. Residues: CSVEPGTGGTGELFF. The chain carries TRBV29-1 and TRBJ2-2; TRBD1 matches 11 bases. The junction had 7 bases not matched to a gene; V was cut back by 6 bases and J by 4 bases. The germline V gene has CDR1 SQVTM and CDR2 ANQGSEA. The CDR3 has 15 amino acids.